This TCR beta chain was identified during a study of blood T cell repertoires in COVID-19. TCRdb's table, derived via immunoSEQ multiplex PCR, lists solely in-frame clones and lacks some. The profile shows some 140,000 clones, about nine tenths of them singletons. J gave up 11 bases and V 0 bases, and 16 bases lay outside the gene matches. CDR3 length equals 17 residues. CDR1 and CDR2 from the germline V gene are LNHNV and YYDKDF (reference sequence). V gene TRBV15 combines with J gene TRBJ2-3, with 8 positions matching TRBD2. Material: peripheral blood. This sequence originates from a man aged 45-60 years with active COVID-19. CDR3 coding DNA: TGTGCCACCAGCAGAGATCTCATAAGCGGGGGACGGGAGCTGCAGTATTTT. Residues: CATSRDLISGGRELQYF.